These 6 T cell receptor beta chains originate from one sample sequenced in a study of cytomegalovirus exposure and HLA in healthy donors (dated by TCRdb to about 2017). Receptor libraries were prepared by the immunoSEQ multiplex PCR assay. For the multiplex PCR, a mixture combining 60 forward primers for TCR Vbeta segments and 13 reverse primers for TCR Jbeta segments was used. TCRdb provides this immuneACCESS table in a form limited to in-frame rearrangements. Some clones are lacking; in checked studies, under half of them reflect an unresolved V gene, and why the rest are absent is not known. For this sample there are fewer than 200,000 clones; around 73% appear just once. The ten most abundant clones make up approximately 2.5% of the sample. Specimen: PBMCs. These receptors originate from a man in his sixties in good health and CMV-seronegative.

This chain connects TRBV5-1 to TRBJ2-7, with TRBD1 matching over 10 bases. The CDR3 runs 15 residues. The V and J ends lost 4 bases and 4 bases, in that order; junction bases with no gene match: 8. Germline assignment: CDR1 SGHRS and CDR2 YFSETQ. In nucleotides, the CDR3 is TGCGCCAGCAGCCCCCGGGACAGGGGTATTTACGAGCAGTACTTC. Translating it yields CASSPRDRGIYEQYF.

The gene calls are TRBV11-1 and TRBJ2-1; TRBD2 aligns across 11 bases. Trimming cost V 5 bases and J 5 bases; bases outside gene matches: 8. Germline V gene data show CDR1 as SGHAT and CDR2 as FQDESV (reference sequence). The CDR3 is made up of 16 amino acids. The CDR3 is CASSPLASGGHNEQFF. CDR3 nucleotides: TGTGCCAGCAGCCCCCTCGCTAGCGGGGGGCACAATGAGCAGTTCTTC.

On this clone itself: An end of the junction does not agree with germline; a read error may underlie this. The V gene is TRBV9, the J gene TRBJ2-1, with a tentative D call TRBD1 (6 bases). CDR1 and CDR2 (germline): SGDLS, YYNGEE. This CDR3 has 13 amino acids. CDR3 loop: CASSVARDNGQFF. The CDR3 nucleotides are TGTGCCAGCAGCGTAGCAAGGGACAATGGGCAGTTCTTC.

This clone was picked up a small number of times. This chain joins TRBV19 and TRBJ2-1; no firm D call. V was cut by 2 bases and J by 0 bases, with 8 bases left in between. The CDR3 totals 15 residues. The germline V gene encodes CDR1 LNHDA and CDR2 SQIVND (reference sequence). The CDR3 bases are TGTGCCAGTAGTATACAAGCTAGCTCCTACAATGAGCAGTTCTTC. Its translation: CASSIQASSYNEQFF.

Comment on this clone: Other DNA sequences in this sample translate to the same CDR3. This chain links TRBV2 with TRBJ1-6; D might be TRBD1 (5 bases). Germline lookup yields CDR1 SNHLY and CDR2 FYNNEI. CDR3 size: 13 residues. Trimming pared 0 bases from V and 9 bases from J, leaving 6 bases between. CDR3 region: CASSEARGSPLHF. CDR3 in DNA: TGTGCCAGCAGTGAAGCAAGGGGTTCACCCCTCCACTTT.

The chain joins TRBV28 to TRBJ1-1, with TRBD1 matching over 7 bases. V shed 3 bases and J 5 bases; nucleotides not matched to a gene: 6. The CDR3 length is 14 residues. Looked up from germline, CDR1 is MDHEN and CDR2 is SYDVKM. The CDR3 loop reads CASSFRGTGTEAFF. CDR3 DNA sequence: TGTGCCAGCAGTTTCAGGGGGACGGGAACTGAAGCTTTCTTT.